This TCR beta chain was profiled in a study of blood T cells in healthy people across ages. The germline V gene has CDR1 MNHEY and CDR2 SVGAGI. With V trimmed by 5 bases and J by 8 bases, 13 bases remained unmatched. The CDR3 is 16 amino acids. The second PCR ran about 6 to 11 cycles with a sample-barcoded 5' primer and J-beta primers. No fewer than 3 million CDR3-containing paired-end reads came from each sample. A single record per CDR3 protein comes from TCRdb applying MiXCR to the 5' RACE reads. The data hold some 750,000 distinct CDR3 sequences, with over 20% observed a single time. The people who gave samples were healthy Caucasians from Russia, aged roughly 6 to 100. This clonotype was found a few times.

The sequenced material came from blood. The chain recombines TRBV6-5 with TRBJ2-3, with 10 bases aligning to TRBD2. The sequence was obtained from a man between 65 and 80 years old in good health. The CDR3 sequence: CASSTFGLAAEGTQYF. Written as DNA, the CDR3 is TGTGCCAGCAGTACTTTCGGACTAGCGGCGGAGGGTACGCAGTATTTT.